This note documents a single T cell receptor (beta chain) sequence. Its specificity is not known. V was clipped by 0 bases and J by 2 bases, with 15 bases between them. CDR3 length equals 17 residues. Germline-derived CDR1 and CDR2 are SGHVS and FNYEAQ. This sample is part of a study of graft-versus-host responses after intestinal transplantation. Across the study: All recipients were given anti-thymocyte globulin induction, and tacrolimus and steroids were then administered for roughly three years.

Assay used: immunoSEQ multiplex PCR; TCRdb lists only in-frame clones, some missing. The profile shows some 120,000 clones, over 85% of them singletons. Study outcomes and limitations: Some patients had graft-donor T cell macrochimerism, and their allografts showed high graft-versus-host to host-versus-graft clonal ratios.

Here the sequenced sample was unstimulated CD4+ T cells sorted from spleen or lymph node cells, taken before intestinal transplant. The J gene is TRBJ2-3, the V gene TRBV7-6, with D perhaps TRBD1 (6 bases). This sequence originates from a human donor who received an intestinal transplant. CDR3 sequence reads: CASSLAARDIYTDTQYF. CDR3 DNA: TGTGCCAGCAGCTTAGCGGCCCGGGACATCTACACAGATACGCAGTATTTT.